The 29 T cell receptor beta chains below were found in one sample sequenced in a study of T-cell memory formation after mild COVID-19. TCRdb called the 5' RACE reads again in MiXCR, with one record for every CDR3 protein. The data contain 49,000 or so distinct CDR3 sequences, 7% to 8% of them singletons. The sequencing input was PBMCs or a T cell subset sorted from them (not recorded which). The source is a man between 18 and 29 years old who had mild COVID-19 (a few samples of this study predate the infection). Cell type and time point are not known.

This clonotype came up many times. The J gene is TRBJ2-2, the V gene TRBV5-1, with D perhaps matching TRBD2 (5 bases). Germline V CDR1 and CDR2: SGHRS, YFSETQ. The ends were cut back, 0 bases at V and 6 bases at J, with 12 bases in the middle. The CDR3 covers 15 residues. CDR3 nucleotide sequence: TGCGCCAGCAGCTTGGACCCGGGATTGGCCGGGGAGCTGTTTTTT. Translating it yields CASSLDPGLAGELFF.

There are many counts of this clonotype. The rearrangement links TRBV10-3 to TRBJ2-7; D not resolved. The CDR3 is made up of 12 amino acids. Looked up from germline, CDR1 is ENHRY and CDR2 is SYGVKD. Deletions cut 4 bases from V and 0 bases from J, with 4 bases between. In DNA, the CDR3 is TGTGCCATCAGTGCGGGCTCCTACGAGCAGTACTTC. Translation: CAISAGSYEQYF.

J is TRBJ1-1 and V is TRBV5-1, with a weak D call TRBD1 (6 bases). Deletions cut 6 bases from V and 3 bases from J, with 12 bases between. The CDR3 loop spans 13 amino acids. Germline CDR1 is SGHRS and CDR2 is YFSETQ. CDR3 residues: CASTRGADTEAFF. Here the CDR3 DNA reads TGCGCCAGCACGCGGGGGGCGGACACTGAAGCTTTCTTT.

The chain joins TRBV20-1 to TRBJ2-7; 9 bases fit TRBD1. The germline V gene encodes CDR1 DFQATT and CDR2 SNEGSKA (reference sequence). V was pared by 3 bases and J by 4 bases, with 10 bases of the junction left unmatched. This CDR3 contains 15 residues. In DNA form, the CDR3 reads TGCAGTGCTAGCCTCCCGGGACAGGGCGCGTACGAGCAGTACTTC. Translating gives CSASLPGQGAYEQYF.

This clonotype showed up many times. The chain has TRBV12-3 or TRBV12-4 and TRBJ1-5, with a possible D match to TRBD1 (5 bases). The CDR3 extends over 15 amino acids. Between the trimmed V and J ends, which lost 5 bases and 2 bases, there was a span of 13 bases. CDR3 in amino acids: CASSVDTGGNQPQHF. The CDR3 DNA reads as TGTGCCAGCAGTGTGGATACGGGGGGCAATCAGCCCCAGCATTTT.

The gene calls are TRBV10-3 and TRBJ1-3; 8 positions match TRBD1. The junction had 8 bases not matched to a gene; V was cut back by 7 bases and J by 6 bases. The CDR3 has 14 amino acids. Germline lookup yields CDR1 ENHRY and CDR2 SYGVKD. This CDR3 is CAITVDRGANTIYF. The CDR3, as DNA: TGTGCCATCACCGTAGACAGGGGCGCAAACACCATATATTTT.

This clonotype was counted a few times. The chain employs TRBV6-6 and TRBJ1-6, with D possibly being TRBD1 (5 bases). The CDR3 runs to 18 residues. V lost 0 bases and J lost 6, with 18 bases in between. Germline-derived CDR1 and CDR2 are MNHNY and SVGAGI (reference sequence). The CDR3 nucleotides read TGTGCCAGCAGTTACTCTCGGCAGGGAAGCGATGGTAATTCACCCCTCCACTTT. The encoded protein is CASSYSRQGSDGNSPLHF.

The J gene is TRBJ1-3, the V gene TRBV27; 8 bases agree with TRBD1. The CDR3 sequence is 14 residues long. Germline V CDR1 and CDR2: MNHEY, SMNVEV (reference sequence). Trimming removed 4 bases from V and 3 bases from J; junction bases left unmatched: 2. The CDR3 DNA is TGTGCCAGCAGTTCTGGACAGGGTGGAAACACCATATATTTT. Protein sequence: CASSSGQGGNTIYF.

This clonotype has just a few counts. The gene calls are TRBV15 and TRBJ2-7; D might be TRBD1 (5 bases). The CDR3 runs 15 residues. V was cut by 6 bases and J by 9 bases, with 24 bases left in between. Germline V CDR1 and CDR2: LNHNV, YYDKDF (reference sequence). The CDR3 sequence: CATRGAGRVVRGQYV. The CDR3 DNA reads TGTGCCACCAGAGGAGCCGGCAGGGTGGTACGAGGGCAGTACGTC.

This clonotype showed up just a few times. The chain uses TRBV6-1 and TRBJ2-3; perhaps TRBD1 as D (6 bases). V lost 6 bases and J 6 bases, leaving 19 bases between the germline ends. Germline loops: CDR1 MNHNS, CDR2 SASEGT. This CDR3 is built from 15 residues. The CDR3 protein is CASSYSSPDRDTQYF. In DNA form, the CDR3 reads TGTGCCAGCAGCTATTCCAGCCCAGACAGGGATACGCAGTATTTT.

This clonotype showed up many times. This rearrangement joins TRBV5-1 to TRBJ2-5; tentative D call: TRBD1 (6 bases). V was cut by 4 bases and J by 3 bases, with 10 bases left in between. The CDR3 sequence is 13 residues long. The V gene's germline CDR1 is SGHRS and CDR2 YFSETQ. This CDR3 reads CASSVYREETQYF. In nucleotides, the CDR3 is TGCGCCAGCAGCGTATACAGGGAAGAGACCCAGTACTTC.

The chain is built from TRBV4-3 and TRBJ2-5, with 8 bases matching TRBD2. V lost 1 base and J lost 5; bases outside the gene matches: 6. The germline V gene encodes CDR1 LGHNA and CDR2 YSLEER. This CDR3 has 15 amino acids. The CDR3 region has the DNA TGCGCCAGCAGCCAAGCGGGGGGGCTTGGTGAGACCCAGTACTTC. Amino acid sequence: CASSQAGGLGETQYF.

The rearrangement links TRBV18 to TRBJ2-3; TRBD1 matches 8 bases. The CDR3 runs to 15 residues. The trim removed 3 bases at V and 1 base at J, leaving 3 bases unmatched. The germline CDR1 and CDR2 sequences are KGHSH and LQKENI. The CDR3 reads CASSPPGQGTDTQYF. The CDR3 DNA reads as TGTGCCAGCTCACCTCCGGGACAGGGCACAGATACGCAGTATTTT.

Within the sample, this clonotype is medium-sized (0.01 to 0.1%). This rearrangement joins TRBV7-2 to TRBJ2-4, with D maybe TRBD2 (7 bases). The CDR3 loop spans 16 amino acids. V gave up 5 bases and J gave up 3 bases, with 17 bases separating them. Germline-derived CDR1 and CDR2 are SGHTA and FQGNSA. The CDR3 nucleotides read TGTGCCAGCAGCCATCATACAGGGAGGGACAAAAACATTCAGTACTTC. Protein: CASSHHTGRDKNIQYF.

The table lists this clonotype with a few counts. The chain joins TRBV20-1 to TRBJ2-4; tentatively, D is TRBD2 (5 bases). The V gene's germline CDR1 is DFQATT and CDR2 SNEGSKA (reference sequence). Trimming took off 4 bases at V and 4 bases at J, with 17 bases between the two ends. The CDR3 totals 15 residues. The CDR3 is CSATSHRDSKNIQYF. CDR3 nucleotide sequence: TGCAGTGCTACGTCCCACCGGGATTCGAAAAACATTCAGTACTTC.

This clonotype was observed a few times. This chain uses TRBV5-1 with TRBJ2-3; a weak D match, TRBD2 (5 bases). Trimming removed 0 bases from V and 1 base from J, with 6 bases in between. Germline V CDR1 and CDR2: SGHRS, YFSETQ. The CDR3 sequence is 14 residues long. The CDR3 DNA follows: TGCGCCAGCAGCTTGGTGGAGGGCACAGATACGCAGTATTTT. As protein: CASSLVEGTDTQYF.

The gene calls are TRBV7-3 and TRBJ2-3; the D gene is possibly TRBD2 (6 bases). The CDR3 covers 17 residues. V was trimmed by 2 bases and J by 6 bases, leaving 21 bases between them. Germline V gene sequence: CDR1 SGHTA, CDR2 FQGTGA. In DNA, the CDR3 is TGTGCCAGCAGCTTATTGCCCTCCGGGACTCCACGGGATACGCAGTATTTT. Translating gives CASSLLPSGTPRDTQYF.

The chain has TRBV5-4 and TRBJ2-5; D is possibly TRBD1 (6 bases). CDR3 length: 15 amino acids. From germline, CDR1 is SGHNT and CDR2 YYREEE (reference sequence). Trimming took off 2 bases at V and 1 base at J, with 12 bases between the two ends. CDR3 sequence reads: CASSFRGDIQETQYF. Here the CDR3 DNA reads TGTGCCAGCAGCTTTCGTGGGGACATCCAAGAGACCCAGTACTTC. Together with reference TRBV5-4 and TRBJ2-5, the CDR3 gives the full variable domain: ETGVTQSPTHLIKTRGQQVTLRCSSQSGHNTVSWYQQALGQGPQFIFQYYREEENGRGNFPPRFSGLQFPNYSSELNVNALELDDSALYLCASSFRGDIQETQYFGPGTRLLVL.

This clonotype was detected many times. The J gene is TRBJ2-1, the V gene TRBV12-5, with a tentative D call TRBD1 (6 bases). Trimming removed 3 bases from V and 6 bases from J, with 9 bases in between. The CDR3 extends over 13 amino acids. Germline CDR1 is LGHNT and CDR2 is FRNRAP. The CDR3 DNA reads TGTGCTAGTGGTTTATCAGGGGCCAATGAGCAGTTCTTC. This sequence encodes CASGLSGANEQFF. The full variable domain, its missing parts supplied by reference TRBV12-5 and TRBJ2-1, is DARVTQTPRHKVTEMGQEVTMRCQPILGHNTVFWYRQTMMQGLELLAYFRNRAPLDDSGMPKDRFSAEMPDATLATLKIQPSEPRDSAVYFCASGLSGANEQFFGPGTRLTVL.

This rearrangement joins TRBV6-2 or TRBV6-3 to TRBJ1-5; D not resolved. Germline V gene sequence: CDR1 MNHEY, CDR2 SVGEGT. V was clipped by 4 bases and J by 5 bases, with 6 bases between them. The CDR3 consists of 12 residues. The CDR3 DNA reads as TGTGCCAGCAGTTTAGGGTATCAGCCCCAGCATTTT. Residues: CASSLGYQPQHF.

The V gene is TRBV9, the J gene TRBJ1-2; 8 bases match TRBD1. This CDR3 region has 14 residues. With 0 bases clipped from V and 5 bases from J, the junction kept 3 bases outside the gene matches. Germline V gene lookup returns CDR1 SGDLS and CDR2 YYNGEE. The CDR3 loop reads CASSVEQGAYGYTF. The CDR3 coding sequence is TGTGCCAGCAGCGTAGAGCAGGGGGCATATGGCTACACCTTC.

This clonotype was seen at least ten times. J is TRBJ2-1 and V is TRBV4-3; tentative D call: TRBD1 (7 bases). V dropped 4 bases and J dropped 10 bases, with 20 bases sitting between them. The CDR3 length is 15 residues. Germline V CDR1 and CDR2: LGHNA, YSLEER. The CDR3 coding sequence is TGCGCCAGCAGCCGGTCAGGGGGGACTTATTCGGAGCAGTTCTTC. It translates to CASSRSGGTYSEQFF.

The chain uses TRBV18 and TRBJ2-7; 9 nucleotides agree with TRBD1. The CDR3 runs to 15 residues. Germline loops: CDR1 KGHSH, CDR2 LQKENI. V was clipped by 0 bases and J by 3 bases; unmatched bases: 3. CDR3 sequence: CASSPPGQGNYEQYF. The DNA for the CDR3 is TGTGCCAGCTCACCACCGGGACAGGGTAACTACGAGCAGTACTTC.

The rearrangement joins TRBV3-1 to TRBJ1-6, with 11 bases lining up with TRBD1. This CDR3 has 14 residues. Germline CDR1 LGHDT, CDR2 YNNKEL (reference sequence). V lost 8 bases and J lost 9; bases outside the gene matches: 6. In DNA, the CDR3 is TGTGCCAGCGGGACAGGGGGGACAAGTTCACCCCTCCACTTT. It translates to CASGTGGTSSPLHF.

In this sample, this clonotype turned up many times. The chain employs TRBV12-3 or TRBV12-4 and TRBJ1-4; D not certain. V was shortened by 5 bases and J by 1 base, with 14 bases between the two germline ends. The CDR3 spans 16 residues. CDR3 amino acids: CASSPLKGVTNEKLFF. CDR3 DNA: TGTGCCAGCAGTCCGCTTAAAGGAGTAACTAATGAAAAACTGTTTTTT.

This clonotype has just a few counts. This chain uses TRBV25-1 with TRBJ1-1, with 10 positions matching TRBD1. Per germline, CDR1 MGHDK and CDR2 SYGVNS. This CDR3 is 18 amino acids long. V lost 6 bases, J lost 4 bases, and 17 bases stayed unmatched. The CDR3 DNA sequence: TGTGCCAGCAGCCGTTATCCGGGACAGGGGTTCGGAGGCACTGAAGCTTTCTTT. It is translated as CASSRYPGQGFGGTEAFF.

This clonotype has ten or more counts. The gene calls are TRBV7-2 and TRBJ2-3; 10 positions match TRBD2. This CDR3 region has 14 residues. Unmatched junction bases numbered 5, after V lost 7 bases and J lost 4 bases. Per the germline V gene, CDR1 is SGHTA and CDR2 is FQGNSA. For the CDR3, the DNA is TGTGCCAGCACCCGGGGACTAGCGTCAGATACGCAGTATTTT. Amino acids: CASTRGLASDTQYF.

This sequence joins TRBV11-2 and TRBJ2-3; 8 bases are a match to TRBD1. V lost 5 bases to trimming and J lost 0 bases; unmatched junction nucleotides: 1. Germline V gives CDR1 SGHAT, CDR2 FQNNGV. The CDR3 extends over 14 amino acids. The CDR3 protein is CASSRDRSTDTQYF. DNA for the CDR3: TGTGCCAGCAGCCGGGACAGGAGCACAGATACGCAGTATTTT.

The rearrangement joins TRBV27 to TRBJ1-2; TRBD1 matches 9 bases. The germline V gene has CDR1 MNHEY and CDR2 SMNVEV (reference sequence). V shed 5 bases, J shed 8 bases, and the junction held 9 bases outside the gene matches. The CDR3 is 14 residues long. The CDR3 protein is CASSHYRQGEGYTF. For the CDR3, the DNA is TGTGCCAGCAGTCACTATCGACAGGGGGAGGGCTACACCTTC.